Listed here is a single T cell receptor beta chain. This clone was detected a few times. Its cognate antigen has yet to be identified. No per-base quality is available; no much larger clone lies one base away. The entry originates in a study of blood T cell repertoires in COVID-19 (dated by TCRdb to 2018 to 2020). Background for the entire study: The collaborator samples originated in the United States, Italy and Spain and spanned the acute and convalescent phases of COVID-19. The prospective study material was composed of cDNA or gDNA derived from T cells, B-cell-depleted T cells, or PBMCs. Deeply sampled blood TCRbeta repertoires from subjects exposed to, actively infected with, or recovered from COVID-19 were included in the dataset. A freely available public database, intended as a resource for researchers studying the immune response to SARS-CoV-2, is where the repertoires were released. Samples came from the ongoing ImmuneRACE study (first 160 participants) plus 1,254 subjects from 6 global collaborators. Sample metadata almost always included a de-identified subject ID, COVID-19 status, age in years and sex. HLA class I and class II types, where available, came from metadata supplied by the sample provider rather than from assay-based typing. On the study overall, not on this receptor specifically: The quantity of clinical and demographic metadata differed by source and by participant and was supplied without curation.

The cysteine opens and the phenylalanine closes a CDR3 of 12 amino acids. CDR3 DNA only is kept here, 36 bases in frame from base 1. For this chain, trimming is 6 bases at the V end and 6 bases at the J end, and the number of junction bases without a gene match is 2. The immunoSEQ Assay, a bias-controlled multiplex PCR, was used to amplify TCRbeta CDR3 regions from genomic DNA. The study's own analysis went as follows. The number of nucleated cells in each sample was estimated by amplification of reference gene primers within the assay. To quantify the absolute abundance of each unique TCRbeta CDR3 rearrangement, sequence reads were collapsed and filtered. Productive Simpson clonality was computed per sample as the square root of Simpson's diversity index over productive rearrangements. Imported from immuneACCESS, the table was reduced by TCRdb to in-frame sequences with V and J called. These copies leave out some clones; in studies compared against another copy, an unresolved V gene accounts for under half, and the cause of the remainder is not known. For V, J and clone size, that table is used; D and trimming come from the DNA. Across this sample there are more than 300,000 clones, with more than 75% seen only once. Roughly 6.3% of the sample is taken by the ten largest.

At one collaborating source in Seattle, patients were enrolled during active infection and were followed longitudinally through the course of disease. Whole blood was collected in K2EDTA tubes by collaborating institutions according to the institutions' own protocols. Collaborator samples were shipped for TCRbeta analysis as frozen whole blood, isolated PBMCs, or DNA extracted from either sample type. The rearrangement joined TRBV12-3 or TRBV12-4 to TRBJ1-2; 9 junctional bases match TRBD1. Sequencing input: peripheral blood. This clonotype was sampled from a woman in her fifties or sixties with COVID-19, enrolled during active disease. The CDR3 is CASRQGAHGYTF. The nucleotide sequence reads TGTGCCAGCAGACAGGGGGCTCATGGCTACACCTTC.